The clone carrying this T cell receptor beta chain was seen more than once but under ten times. Antigen unknown. Profiling relied on immunoSEQ multiplex PCR, and the TCRdb table lists in-frame clones only, not all of them. The table shows 110,000 to 150,000 clones, with nearly 90% occurring only once. Germline V gene sequence: CDR1 MNHNS, CDR2 SASEGT. This CDR3 has 15 amino acids. Trimming cost V 7 bases and J 4 bases; bases outside gene matches: 6. The donors belonged to the approximately 120-subject validation cohort, separate from the approximately 670-subject first cohort. The sample comes from a study of cytomegalovirus exposure and HLA in healthy donors. Study-wide findings and caveats: The majority of TCR sequences were rare, yet some public TCRs appeared in many donors.

The chain carries TRBV6-1 and TRBJ2-2, with TRBD2 identical over 10 bases. This clonotype was sampled from a woman under 30 in good health and CMV-seropositive. The material sequenced was PBMCs. CDR3 bases: TGTGCCAGCACCGCAGCGGGGGGGGGCACCGGGGAGCTGTTTTTT. It is translated as CASTAAGGGTGELFF.